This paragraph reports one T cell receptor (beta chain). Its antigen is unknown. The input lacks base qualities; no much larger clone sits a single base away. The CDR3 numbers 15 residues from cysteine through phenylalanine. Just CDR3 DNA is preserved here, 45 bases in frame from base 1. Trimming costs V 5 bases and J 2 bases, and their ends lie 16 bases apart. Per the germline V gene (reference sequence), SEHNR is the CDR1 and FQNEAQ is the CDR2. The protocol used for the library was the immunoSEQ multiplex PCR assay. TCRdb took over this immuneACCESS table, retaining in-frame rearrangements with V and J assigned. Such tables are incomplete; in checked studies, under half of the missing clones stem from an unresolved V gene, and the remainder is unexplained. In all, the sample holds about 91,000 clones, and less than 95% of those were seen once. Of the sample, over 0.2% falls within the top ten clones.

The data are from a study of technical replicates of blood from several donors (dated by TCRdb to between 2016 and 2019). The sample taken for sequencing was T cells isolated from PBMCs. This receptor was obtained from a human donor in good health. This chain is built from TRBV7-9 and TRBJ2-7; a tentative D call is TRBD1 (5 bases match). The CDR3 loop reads CASSQLAGRPYEQYF. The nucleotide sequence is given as TGTGCCAGCAGCCAGTTGGCAGGGCGTCCCTACGAGCAGTACTTC.